Below are 5 T cell receptor beta chains sequenced from a single sample in a study of PD-L1 blockade in urothelial cancer. The time point here: pretreatment peripheral blood. TCRdb keeps only in-frame clones here, not all; method: immunoSEQ multiplex PCR. The sample contains under 100,000 clones, nearly 90% of which appear only once. The material was PBMCs, obtained around atezolizumab (anti-PD-L1) treatment. The origin of the receptors is a man aged 55 to 70 with urothelial cancer.

This clone occurred once. The chain recombines TRBV2 with TRBJ2-3; TRBD2 matches at 10 bases. V was pared by 4 bases and J by 6 bases, with 7 bases of the junction left unmatched. CDR1 is SNHLY, CDR2 FYNNEI, per germline. The CDR3 covers 15 residues. CDR3 DNA: TGTGCCAGCAGTGCGGATAGCGGGAGGCCCGATACGCAGTATTTT. Amino acids: CASSADSGRPDTQYF.

This chain links TRBV7-3 with TRBJ2-1, with 8 bases matching TRBD1. CDR3 length: 15 amino acids. The germline CDR1 and CDR2 sequences are SGHTA and FQGTGA. Unmatched junction bases numbered 8, after V lost 3 bases and J lost 7 bases. The CDR3 DNA reads as TGTGCCAGCAGCTTGGACAGGGTCCCCCGAAATGAGCAGTTCTTC. Residues: CASSLDRVPRNEQFF. The complete variable domain, with remaining parts taken from reference TRBV7-3 and TRBJ2-1, reads GAGVSQTPSNKVTEKGKYVELRCDPISGHTALYWYRQSLGQGPEFLIYFQGTGAADDSGLPNDRFFAVRPEGSVSTLKIQRTERGDSAVYLCASSLDRVPRNEQFFGPGTRLTVL.

The V and J genes are TRBV6-5 and TRBJ1-1; no clear D. CDR1 is MNHEY and CDR2 is SVGAGI in the germline V gene. This CDR3 comprises 15 residues. The ends were cut back, 0 bases at V and 6 bases at J, with 14 bases in the middle. Here the CDR3 DNA reads TGTGCCAGCAGTTACTCGGTCCTCAATCGGGCTGAAGCTTTCTTT. It is translated as CASSYSVLNRAEAFF.

A single count supports this clone. The V gene is TRBV6-6, the J gene TRBJ2-2; D not certain. The CDR3 is 12 amino acids. The ends were cut back, 5 bases at V and 5 bases at J, with 6 bases in the middle. Looked up from germline, CDR1 is MNHNY and CDR2 is SVGAGI (reference sequence). The CDR3 DNA reads TGTGCCAGCAGTCAGAAAACCGGGGAGCTGTTTTTT. Its translation is CASSQKTGELFF.

The CDR3 loop reads CASTRGTGANVLTF. The CDR3 DNA reads as TGTGCCAGTACCCGGGGAACTGGGGCCAACGTCCTGACTTTC. The gene calls are TRBV19 and TRBJ2-6; a possible D gene is TRBD2 (5 bases). Trimming removed 7 bases at V and 2 bases at J, with 9 bases between. The germline CDR1 and CDR2 sequences are LNHDA and SQIVND (reference sequence). The CDR3 covers 14 residues. The full variable domain, rest sourced from reference TRBV19 and TRBJ2-6, is DGGITQSPKYLFRKEGQNVTLSCEQNLNHDAMYWYRQDPGQGLRLIYYSQIVNDFQKGDIAEGYSVSREKKESFPLTVTSAQKNPTAFYLCASTRGTGANVLTFGAGSRLTVL.